This is a list of T cell receptor beta chains from one sample in a study of pediatric ulcerative colitis. Assay: immunoSEQ multiplex PCR; the TCRdb copy retains only in-frame clones and omits some. The sample holds 30,000 to 35,000 clones; about 81% are singletons and the top ten take 0.8% to 1.1%. Sequencing used gut tissue. These receptor sequences come from a boy aged 10-17 years with mild ulcerative colitis. CDR3s include the opening cysteine and the closing phenylalanine or tryptophan. A D gene is named only where the DNA matches it firmly. Only part of the rows carry a size: once, few, many, or a class if the clone is expanded.

j_call,clone_size,d_call,v_call,cdr3_nt,cdr3_aa
TRBJ1-5,.,.,TRBV21-1,TGTGCCAGCAGCGTACAGGGTTCTAATCAGCCCCAGCATTTT,CASSVQGSNQPQHF
TRBJ2-4,.,.,TRBV6-1,TGTGCCAGCAGGGAGACAGGAGCCAAAAACATTCAGTACTTC,CASRETGAKNIQYF
TRBJ1-1,.,.,TRBV10-2,TGCGCCAGCAGGACCACAGGGTTGATGAACACTGAAGCTTTCTTT,CASRTTGLMNTEAFF
TRBJ2-5,.,.,TRBV27,TGTGCCAGCAGTCATAGGACAGACGTGGTAGATACCCAGTACTTC,CASSHRTDVVDTQYF
TRBJ2-1,once,.,TRBV5-4,TGTGCCAGCAGCTTTCTAGGGCGCAATGAGCAGTTCTTC,CASSFLGRNEQFF
TRBJ1-5,.,.,TRBV7-9,TGTGCCAGCAGCTTAGGACGGCTGGGGCTTCGTGGCAATCAGCCCCAGCATTTT,CASSLGRLGLRGNQPQHF
TRBJ2-7,.,.,TRBV4-1,TGCGCCAGCAGCCAAGGGCCGGGGACCTACGAGCAGTACTTC,CASSQGPGTYEQYF
TRBJ1-4,.,.,TRBV11-2,TGTGCCAGCAGCCAGGGTGCAACTAATGAAAAACTGTTTTTT,CASSQGATNEKLFF
TRBJ2-3,.,.,TRBV11-2,TGTGCCAGCAGCCGCTTCGTGGGAACAGATACGCAGTATTTT,CASSRFVGTDTQYF
TRBJ1-2,.,.,TRBV27,TGTGCCAGCAGCCTTTCGGGTCGCTATGGCTACACCTTC,CASSLSGRYGYTF
TRBJ2-7,once,TRBD1,TRBV5-1,TGCGCCAGCAGCCAAGACCCCGGGACAGGAGCCTACGAGCAGTACTTC,CASSQDPGTGAYEQYF
TRBJ1-2,.,.,TRBV5-6,TGTGCCAGCAGCTTACAGGGCCATAACTATGGCTACACCTTC,CASSLQGHNYGYTF
TRBJ2-7,.,TRBD1,TRBV5-8,TGTGCCAGCAGCCGACAGGGATACGAGCAGTACTTC,CASSRQGYEQYF
TRBJ1-2,once,.,TRBV30,TGTGCCTGGGGACGGATGTATGGCTACACCTTC,CAWGRMYGYTF
TRBJ2-7,.,TRBD1,TRBV5-5,TGTGCCATCATGACAGGGGCCGTGGAGGAGCAGTACTTC,CAIMTGAVEEQYF
TRBJ1-2,.,.,TRBV14,TGTGCCAGCAGCGCAGGGGCCCAATATGGCTACACCTTC,CASSAGAQYGYTF
TRBJ1-2,.,.,TRBV5-6,TGTGCCAGCAGCTTATTGGGGCGGGTGGACAACTATGGCTACACCTTC,CASSLLGRVDNYGYTF
TRBJ1-1,.,.,TRBV18,TGTGCCAGCTCGATGGGACACCCTTTGGGGAACACTGAAGCTTTCTTT,CASSMGHPLGNTEAFF
TRBJ1-2,.,.,TRBV6-4,TGTGCCAGCAGTGACTCAGCGGACAGCGCTGGCTACACCTTC,CASSDSADSAGYTF